These T cell receptor beta chains were read from a single sample in a study of blood T cell repertoires in COVID-19. Data came from immunoSEQ multiplex PCR; TCRdb stores just in-frame clones and leaves some out. This sample has some 120,000 clones; over 65% occur once, and the top ten carry approximately 0.86%. Material for sequencing was peripheral blood. The receptors come from a human donor with acute or convalescent COVID-19. The donor label of this sample is uncertain. Both conserved end residues are part of each CDR3. The D gene is left open where the match is weak. Expanded clones are given a class, and other clones once, few, many or no size at all.

V: TRBV11-2; length: 15; J: TRBJ2-2; size: -; D: TRBD1; CDR3: CASSSQGQGTGELFF; DNA: TGTGCCAGCAGCTCCCAGGGACAGGGCACCGGGGAGCTGTTTTTT
V: TRBV6-1; length: 13; J: TRBJ1-6; size: -; D: -; CDR3: CASSENERTPLHF; DNA: TGTGCCAGCAGTGAAAACGAGAGAACACCCCTCCACTTT
V: TRBV2; length: 14; J: TRBJ2-6; size: -; D: -; CDR3: CASIWTEGANVLTF; DNA: TGTGCCAGCATTTGGACAGAAGGGGCCAACGTCCTGACTTTC
V: TRBV4-1; length: 15; J: TRBJ1-3; size: -; D: -; CDR3: CASSQDSYSGNTIYF; DNA: TGCGCCAGCAGCCAAGACTCGTACTCTGGAAACACCATATATTTT
V: TRBV4-1; length: 15; J: TRBJ1-6; size: few; D: TRBD1; CDR3: CASSRGGQGNSPLHF; DNA: TGCGCCAGCAGCCGTGGGGGACAGGGTAATTCACCCCTCCACTTT
V: TRBV5-1; length: 15; J: TRBJ1-2; size: -; D: TRBD1; CDR3: CASSRTGTGAGGYTF; DNA: TGCGCCAGCAGCAGAACCGGGACAGGGGCCGGGGGCTACACCTTC
V: TRBV7-8; length: 15; J: TRBJ1-5; size: -; D: -; CDR3: CASSLGGTRNQPQHF; DNA: TGTGCCAGCAGCTTAGGGGGGACACGGAATCAGCCCCAGCATTTT
V: TRBV30; length: 13; J: TRBJ1-6; size: -; D: -; CDR3: CAWQQGYNSPLHF; DNA: TGTGCCTGGCAACAGGGATATAATTCACCCCTCCACTTT
V: TRBV5-1; length: 14; J: TRBJ2-2; size: -; D: -; CDR3: CASSFPGGTGELFF; DNA: TGCGCCAGCAGCTTTCCAGGTGGCACCGGGGAGCTGTTTTTT
V: TRBV21-1; length: 17; J: TRBJ2-3; size: -; D: -; CDR3: CASSKQATGGLGDTQYF; DNA: TGTGCCAGCAGCAAACAGGCAACAGGGGGCTTGGGAGATACGCAGTATTTT
V: TRBV19; length: 14; J: TRBJ2-2; size: once; D: TRBD1; CDR3: CASSIRQGTGELFF; DNA: TGTGCCAGTAGTATTCGACAGGGCACCGGGGAGCTGTTTTTT
V: TRBV29-1; length: 13; J: TRBJ1-4; size: -; D: TRBD1; CDR3: CSVQGQVSEKLFF; DNA: TGCAGCGTGCAAGGACAGGTATCTGAAAAACTGTTTTTT
V: TRBV29-1; length: 13; J: TRBJ2-7; size: -; D: -; CDR3: CSVTGSGGYEQYF; DNA: TGCAGCGTTACAGGTAGCGGAGGCTACGAGCAGTACTTC
V: TRBV27; length: 12; J: TRBJ2-5; size: -; D: -; CDR3: CASSPRGGTQYF; DNA: TGTGCCAGCAGTCCCCGGGGTGGGACCCAGTACTTC
V: TRBV5-5; length: 17; J: TRBJ2-3; size: few; D: -; CDR3: CASSLGGVGGPTDTQYF; DNA: TGTGCCAGCAGCTTGGGTGGTGTGGGGGGGCCCACAGATACGCAGTATTTT
V: TRBV7-9; length: 17; J: TRBJ2-1; size: -; D: TRBD2; CDR3: CASSSRLAGGPANEQFF; DNA: TGTGCCAGCAGCTCCAGACTAGCGGGGGGGCCGGCCAATGAGCAGTTCTTC
V: TRBV7-2; length: 14; J: TRBJ1-5; size: -; D: -; CDR3: CASSPRGGNQPQHF; DNA: TGTGCCAGCAGCCCCCGGGGAGGCAATCAGCCCCAGCATTTT
V: TRBV11-2; length: 15; J: TRBJ2-3; size: -; D: -; CDR3: CASSLDAPGQSTQYF; DNA: TGTGCCAGCAGCTTAGATGCGCCAGGGCAAAGTACGCAGTATTTT
V: TRBV19; length: 13; J: TRBJ1-4; size: -; D: -; CDR3: CASRSLGAEKLFF; DNA: TGTGCCAGTCGATCCTTGGGGGCCGAAAAACTGTTTTTT
V: TRBV29-1; length: 12; J: TRBJ1-1; size: -; D: -; CDR3: CSVKRGDTEAFF; DNA: TGCAGCGTTAAGCGCGGGGACACTGAAGCTTTCTTT
V: TRBV2; length: 12; J: TRBJ2-3; size: -; D: -; CDR3: CASNGDTDTQYF; DNA: TGTGCCAGCAACGGTGACACAGATACGCAGTATTTT
V: TRBV7-6; length: 15; J: TRBJ2-1; size: -; D: TRBD2; CDR3: CASSLTSGAYNEQFF; DNA: TGTGCCAGCAGCCTGACTAGCGGGGCCTACAATGAGCAGTTCTTC
V: TRBV6-5; length: 12; J: TRBJ2-5; size: -; D: -; CDR3: CASRMGRETQYF; DNA: TGTGCCAGCAGAATGGGGCGGGAGACCCAGTACTTC
V: TRBV30; length: 15; J: TRBJ1-1; size: few; D: -; CDR3: CAWSVTELPNTEAFF; DNA: TGTGCCTGGAGTGTGACAGAACTACCTAACACTGAAGCTTTCTTT
V: TRBV4-1; length: 15; J: TRBJ1-2; size: once; D: TRBD1; CDR3: CASSHGQGGDYGYTF; DNA: TGCGCCAGCAGCCACGGACAGGGAGGGGACTATGGCTACACCTTC
V: TRBV10-3; length: 13; J: TRBJ1-2; size: -; D: -; CDR3: CAISGPHQAGYTF; DNA: TGTGCCATCAGTGGGCCCCACCAGGCGGGCTACACCTTC
V: TRBV11-3; length: 16; J: TRBJ2-2; size: -; D: TRBD1; CDR3: CASSFSGTGATGELFF; DNA: TGTGCCAGCAGCTTTTCCGGGACAGGGGCCACCGGGGAGCTGTTTTTT
V: TRBV2; length: 18; J: TRBJ1-2; size: -; D: -; CDR3: CASSEFFGGQGGHYGYTF; DNA: TGTGCCAGCAGTGAATTCTTCGGAGGGCAGGGAGGTCACTATGGCTACACCTTC
V: TRBV5-6; length: 15; J: TRBJ1-5; size: once; D: -; CDR3: CASSRHSTPTQPQHF; DNA: TGTGCCAGCTCCCGGCACAGTACACCTACCCAGCCCCAGCATTTT
V: TRBV5-4; length: 13; J: TRBJ1-2; size: -; D: -; CDR3: CASSFETGYGYTF; DNA: TGTGCCAGCAGCTTCGAGACAGGCTATGGCTACACCTTC
V: TRBV5-6; length: 15; J: TRBJ1-5; size: -; D: TRBD1; CDR3: CASSVRQGANQPQHF; DNA: TGTGCCAGCAGCGTGCGACAGGGGGCAAATCAGCCCCAGCATTTT
V: TRBV2; length: 15; J: TRBJ2-3; size: few; D: TRBD2; CDR3: CASSSGTSGRDTQYF; DNA: TGTGCCAGCAGCTCCGGGACTAGCGGGCGGGATACGCAGTATTTT
V: TRBV6-5; length: 14; J: TRBJ1-3; size: -; D: -; CDR3: CASRSWSSGNTIYF; DNA: TGTGCCAGCAGGTCCTGGAGCTCTGGAAACACCATATATTTT
V: TRBV5-4; length: 14; J: TRBJ1-2; size: -; D: TRBD1; CDR3: CASSSTGRDYGYTF; DNA: TGTGCCAGCAGCTCGACAGGGCGAGACTATGGCTACACCTTC
V: TRBV9; length: 15; J: TRBJ2-6; size: -; D: -; CDR3: CASSAFPAGANVLTF; DNA: TGTGCCAGCAGCGCCTTCCCGGCTGGGGCCAACGTCCTGACTTTC
V: TRBV6-4; length: 15; J: TRBJ2-3; size: many; D: TRBD2; CDR3: CASSERGGAGDTQYF; DNA: TGTGCCAGCAGTGAACGCGGGGGGGCGGGAGATACGCAGTATTTT
V: TRBV13; length: 12; J: TRBJ2-1; size: medium-sized; D: -; CDR3: CASSGLGDEQFF; DNA: TGTGCCAGCAGCGGACTCGGGGATGAGCAGTTCTTC
V: TRBV29-1; length: 14; J: TRBJ2-1; size: few; D: -; CDR3: CSVVDTQSYNEQFF; DNA: TGCAGCGTTGTTGACACCCAATCCTACAATGAGCAGTTCTTC
V: TRBV14; length: 13; J: TRBJ1-2; size: few; D: TRBD1; CDR3: CASSAGTGYGYTF; DNA: TGTGCCAGCAGCGCCGGGACAGGCTATGGCTACACCTTC
V: TRBV5-4; length: 14; J: TRBJ2-2; size: -; D: -; CDR3: CASSFRGSTGELFF; DNA: TGTGCCAGCAGCTTTCGAGGGAGTACCGGGGAGCTGTTTTTT
V: TRBV29-1; length: 12; J: TRBJ1-1; size: -; D: -; CDR3: CSVELWNTEAFF; DNA: TGCAGCGTTGAACTCTGGAACACTGAAGCTTTCTTT
V: TRBV14; length: 15; J: TRBJ1-1; size: -; D: -; CDR3: CASSQGLGGNTEAFF; DNA: TGTGCCAGCAGCCAAGGCCTGGGGGGGAACACTGAAGCTTTCTTT
V: TRBV3-1/TRBV3-2; length: 15; J: TRBJ1-2; size: few; D: -; CDR3: CASSQDSGGDYGYTF; DNA: TGTGCCAGCAGCCAAGATTCGGGGGGTGACTATGGCTACACCTTC
V: TRBV18; length: 13; J: TRBJ1-2; size: -; D: -; CDR3: CASSPIQGDGYTF; DNA: TGTGCCAGCTCACCGATTCAGGGTGATGGCTACACCTTC
V: TRBV7-6; length: 16; J: TRBJ1-3; size: -; D: -; CDR3: CASSLVGQSSGNTIYF; DNA: TGTGCCAGCAGCTTAGTAGGACAGAGCTCTGGAAACACCATATATTTT
V: TRBV25-1; length: 15; J: TRBJ2-3; size: -; D: TRBD2; CDR3: CASSEYSGGADTQYF; DNA: TGTGCCAGCAGTGAATATTCCGGGGGGGCGGATACGCAGTATTTT
V: TRBV11-2; length: 15; J: TRBJ2-2; size: -; D: -; CDR3: CASADFGSSAGELFF; DNA: TGTGCCAGCGCGGACTTCGGGAGTAGCGCCGGGGAGCTGTTTTTT
V: TRBV25-1; length: 15; J: TRBJ2-5; size: few; D: TRBD1; CDR3: CASSLGRGLAETQYF; DNA: TGTGCCAGCAGCCTAGGCAGGGGGTTAGCGGAGACCCAGTACTTC
V: TRBV2; length: 14; J: TRBJ1-4; size: many; D: -; CDR3: CASTPTPGHEKLFF; DNA: TGTGCCAGCACCCCCACACCAGGTCATGAAAAACTGTTTTTT
V: TRBV5-6; length: 15; J: TRBJ2-5; size: -; D: TRBD2; CDR3: CASSWPSGGEETQYF; DNA: TGTGCCAGCAGCTGGCCTAGCGGGGGGGAAGAGACCCAGTACTTC
V: TRBV5-1; length: 17; J: TRBJ2-3; size: -; D: TRBD2; CDR3: CASRSTGSSGITDTQYF; DNA: TGCGCCAGCAGGTCCACAGGGTCTAGCGGGATCACAGATACGCAGTATTTT
V: TRBV28; length: 15; J: TRBJ1-1; size: -; D: -; CDR3: CASSLVTVMNTEAFF; DNA: TGTGCCAGCAGTTTAGTTACAGTCATGAACACTGAAGCTTTCTTT
V: TRBV24-1; length: 13; J: TRBJ2-1; size: -; D: -; CDR3: CATSVGGWDEQFF; DNA: TGTGCCACCAGTGTAGGGGGTTGGGATGAGCAGTTCTTC
V: TRBV4-1; length: 15; J: TRBJ1-2; size: -; D: -; CDR3: CASSHDPTVLYGYTF; DNA: TGCGCCAGCAGCCATGACCCGACAGTTCTATATGGCTACACCTTC
V: TRBV6-5; length: 11; J: TRBJ1-1; size: -; D: -; CDR3: CASFKNTEAFF; DNA: TGTGCCAGCTTCAAGAACACTGAAGCTTTCTTT
V: TRBV28; length: 11; J: TRBJ1-2; size: -; D: -; CDR3: CASSSVSGYTF; DNA: TGTGCCAGCAGCTCAGTCTCTGGCTACACCTTC
V: TRBV11-2; length: 16; J: TRBJ1-3; size: -; D: TRBD1; CDR3: CASSLAPKGARNTIYF; DNA: TGTGCCAGCAGTTTAGCCCCCAAGGGGGCAAGAAACACCATATATTTT